This T cell receptor beta chain was profiled in a study of shared clonotypes between healthy human individuals. Overall study findings and caveats: The four-donor shared clonotypes exceeded non-shared clonotypes in generation probability, with non-shared ones scoring lower.

This clone was counted a few times. Its antigen is undetermined. Donors, without exception, were Caucasian adults residing in Nashville, Tennessee. Profiling relied on immunoSEQ multiplex PCR, and the TCRdb table lists in-frame clones only, not all of them. Of around 1,100,000 clones listed, roughly 80% are singletons. CDR1 and CDR2 (germline): SQVTM, ANQGSEA. This CDR3 contains 12 residues. The specimen was memory CD4+ T cells from PBMCs. Regarding subset: CD45RA-negative fraction. The rearrangement uses TRBV29-1 and TRBJ2-7; the D gene is possibly TRBD1 (6 bases). The sequence came from a man between 18 and 35 years old in good health. Some clones in this sample may be carry-over from other donors' samples. CDR3 nucleotide sequence: TGCAGTGGGACATTCAACTCCTACGAGCAGTACTTC. It is translated as CSGTFNSYEQYF.